This T cell receptor (beta chain) came from a study of identical twins. Study conclusions and caveats: Model-predicted out-of-frame TCR alpha sharing fell below observed values in monozygotic twins. Insertions were reduced in abundant cord blood beta clonotypes but not in memory repertoires. Potential partial confounding of zero-insertion analyses by invariant MAIT and iNKT cells was noted.

TCRdb re-called the 5' RACE reads through MiXCR, storing one row per CDR3 protein. This sample carries 450,000 or so distinct CDR3 sequences, 14% of them seen once, and the ten largest clones take approximately 0.52%. Concerning this clonotype itself: What it binds is not known.

V lost 6 bases and J 2 bases, leaving 15 bases between the germline ends. Germline lookup yields CDR1 MGHDK and CDR2 SYGVNS. The CDR3 is made up of 15 amino acids. With no exceptions, donors were healthy Caucasians. These data were also filed under a second study, of yellow fever vaccine responses in identical twins.

The gene calls are TRBV25-1 and TRBJ2-3, with a weak D call TRBD1 (6 bases). The sample comprised CD4+ T cells sorted from blood. The sequence was obtained from a young woman in good health. As DNA, the CDR3 is TGTGCCAGCAGCAGAAACCGACAGGCCACAGATACGCAGTATTTT. It specifies CASSRNRQATDTQYF.